This TCR beta chain was profiled in a study of T cell responses to AZD1222 COVID-19 vaccine. On this clone: As yet, its antigen is unknown.

V was shortened by 3 bases and J by 6 bases, with 18 bases between the two germline ends. CDR1 and CDR2 (germline): MNHEY, SMNVEV (reference sequence). This CDR3 is 15 amino acids long. Study-level findings and limits: Nearly half of the spike-specific TCRs reportedly recognize variant regions that carry no mutations. The CD4 TCRs associated with vaccination extended across spike and predominated at 160-218 and 743-854.

TCRdb's copy holds only in-frame clones and misses some; the assay was immunoSEQ multiplex PCR. The sample includes about 150,000 clones, about 89% seen only once; the top ten take roughly 1.2%. The sequences come from peripheral blood, collected 28 days after the second AZD1222 dose. The genes are TRBV27 and TRBJ2-7; perhaps TRBD1 as D (6 bases). This TCR came from an adult who received the AZD1222 COVID-19 vaccine. In DNA form, the CDR3 reads TGTGCCAGCAGTTTTAACCCGGACAGTTTAGGCGAGCAGTACTTC. The encoded protein is CASSFNPDSLGEQYF.